This paragraph reports one T cell receptor (beta chain). There is no known antigen for this receptor. Base qualities are not at hand, and no much larger clone is one base apart. The data were obtained in a study of STAT5B mutations in CD4+ large granular lymphocyte leukemia (dated 2022 in TCRdb). Notes on the research overall: When cryopreserved patient cells were available, CD8+ cells were first depleted, and selection with anti-CD4 microbeads was then performed. The study compared the TCRbeta repertoires of patients with CD4+ T-cell large granular lymphocyte leukemia against the TCRbeta repertoires of healthy blood donors. Flow cytometry on FACSCanto II or FACSVerse confirmed that purified fractions exceeded 95% purity among lymphocytes.

TCRbeta rearrangements were sequenced from genomic DNA using the immunoSEQ assay at survey resolution. For the original study's pipeline: Clonotypes representing more than 5% of the repertoire were considered putative leukemic clones, and roughly 60 such clones were identified across some 25 patients. A lowest detectable productive clonotype frequency of 2.59 x 10-5 was observed in the TCR sequencing data. Only productive TCRbeta rearrangements, defined as complete and in-frame sequences, were included in the analyses. The clonality of each sample was calculated as Simpson clonality in the immunoSEQ Analyzer version 3.0. Clones were categorized by frequency as very rare, small, medium, large (1-20%) or hyperexpanded (>20%). Generation probabilities were estimated with OLGA 1.2.3, V-gene circos plots were made with VDJtools, specificities were looked up in VDJdb, and CDR3 motifs were identified with GLIPH. TCRdb took this table from immuneACCESS and kept in-frame rearrangements with V and J called. Such tables lack part of the clones; where checked against another copy, unresolved V genes explain under half of the gap, and the rest is unexplained. The V and J calls and the clone size are those of that table, but D and trimming were determined from the DNA. The sample includes 900 to 1,500 clones, with roughly 80% observed a single time. Just over 95% of the sample rests with the top ten.

Paper-wide results and their limitations: Greater clonality appeared to be present in CD4-sorted patient repertoires than in healthy CD4+ repertoires, and the difference was retained after the putative leukemic clones were removed. The data were not HLA-matched, and the higher clonality in CD4+ T-LGLL than in CD8+ T-LGLL could be due to the relatively small sample size. Enrichment of TRBV06-family usage was observed among the top patient clones (8/27) relative to healthy controls (2/35). The main leukemic clonotypes were found to be private to each patient, although 25% of the main leukemic clonotypes were detected at low frequency in the non-leukemic repertoires of other patients. Patient cell sources varied, and just five to seven CD4-sorted patient samples were included in the clonality comparison against healthy controls.

CDR1 SGHNT and CDR2 YYREEE were looked up in the germline V gene (reference sequence). Its CDR3 holds 16 amino acids, cysteine through phenylalanine. Only CDR3 DNA remains: 48 bases, in frame from the first base. Compared with germline, V lacks 4 bases and J lacks 6 bases; bases without a gene match: 10. Hematology units in Padova (Italy), Helsinki (Finland) and Shinshu (Japan) recruited the CD4+ T-LGLL patients. Depending on which samples were available, patient samples consisted of bead-purified CD4+, CD4+CD8+, CD57+ or CD56+ fractions, or of unselected PBMC. Deep amplicon sequencing of the same DNA produced somatic STAT5B mutation profiles, and these profiles were combined with the patient TCRbeta data. All TCR-sequenced material derived from peripheral blood: patient blood samples and healthy donor buffy coats. Peripheral blood mononuclear cells were isolated by Ficoll-Hypaque gradient centrifugation. The Gentra Puregene Cell and Tissue kit was used to extract genomic DNA, and a Qubit 2.0 fluorometer was used to measure the amount of genomic DNA.

Input material: PBMCs. The clonotype originates from a man between 65 and 79 years old with CD4+ T-cell large granular lymphocyte leukemia. The chain uses TRBV5-4 and TRBJ2-2; 9 central nucleotides agree with TRBD1. The nucleotide sequence reads as follows: TGTGCCAGCAGCACTCAGACAGGGGGTTCGCCCGGGGAGCTGTTTTTT. Its translation reads: CASSTQTGGSPGELFF.